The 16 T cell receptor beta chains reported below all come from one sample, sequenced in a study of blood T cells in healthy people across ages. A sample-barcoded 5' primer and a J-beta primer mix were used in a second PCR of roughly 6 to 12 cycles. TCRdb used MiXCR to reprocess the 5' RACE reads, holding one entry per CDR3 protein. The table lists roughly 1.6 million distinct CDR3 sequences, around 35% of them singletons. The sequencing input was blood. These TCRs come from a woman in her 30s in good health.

DNA of the CDR3: TGCAGTGCTAGAGATGGACAGGGGGGTCGTACTGAAGCTTTCTTT. It is translated as CSARDGQGGRTEAFF. The chain carries TRBV20-1 and TRBJ1-1, with TRBD1 matching 10 bases. The ends lost 0 bases at V and 5 bases at J; junction bases unmatched: 6. CDR1 and CDR2 from the germline V gene are DFQATT and SNEGSKA (reference sequence). The CDR3 loop spans 15 amino acids.

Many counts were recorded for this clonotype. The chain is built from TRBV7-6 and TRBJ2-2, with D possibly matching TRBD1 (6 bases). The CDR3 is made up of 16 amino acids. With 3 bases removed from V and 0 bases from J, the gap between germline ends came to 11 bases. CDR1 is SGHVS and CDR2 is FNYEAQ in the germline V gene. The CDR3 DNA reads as TGTGCCAGCAGCTTGACCCAGGGGCCGAACACCGGGGAGCTGTTTTTT. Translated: CASSLTQGPNTGELFF.

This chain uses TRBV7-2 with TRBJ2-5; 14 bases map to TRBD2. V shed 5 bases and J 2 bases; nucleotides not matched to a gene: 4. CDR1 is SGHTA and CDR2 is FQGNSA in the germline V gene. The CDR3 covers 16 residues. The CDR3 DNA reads TGTGCCAGCAGCCGGACTAGCGGGGGGATTCAAGAGACCCAGTACTTC. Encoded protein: CASSRTSGGIQETQYF. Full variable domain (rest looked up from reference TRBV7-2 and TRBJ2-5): GAGVSQSPSNKVTEKGKDVELRCDPISGHTALYWYRQSLGQGLEFLIYFQGNSAPDKSGLPSDRFSAERTGGSVSTLTIQRTQQEDSAVYLCASSRTSGGIQETQYFGPGTRLLVL.

In DNA, the CDR3 is TGTGCCAGCAAGGCCCGTGCGGGGGACACTGAAGCTTTCTTT. This translates into CASKARAGDTEAFF. The gene calls are TRBV27 and TRBJ1-1; tentatively, D is TRBD1 (5 bases). V lost 7 bases and J 3 bases, leaving 15 bases between the germline ends. This CDR3 contains 14 residues. CDR1 is MNHEY and CDR2 is SMNVEV in the germline V gene (reference sequence).

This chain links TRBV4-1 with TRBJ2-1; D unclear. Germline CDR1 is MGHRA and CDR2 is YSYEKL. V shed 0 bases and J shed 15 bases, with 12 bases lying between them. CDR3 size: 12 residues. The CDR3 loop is CASSQDIGVRFF. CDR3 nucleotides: TGCGCCAGCAGCCAAGATATAGGTGTGCGGTTCTTC.

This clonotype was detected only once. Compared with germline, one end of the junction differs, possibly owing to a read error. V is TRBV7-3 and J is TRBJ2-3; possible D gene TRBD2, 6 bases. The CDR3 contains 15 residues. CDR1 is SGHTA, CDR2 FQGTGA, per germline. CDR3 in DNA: TGTGCCGGCAGCTTAAGTGGGGGAGGCAAGGATACGCAGTATTTT. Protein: CAGSLSGGGKDTQYF. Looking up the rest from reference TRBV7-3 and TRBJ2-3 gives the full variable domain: GAGVSQTPSNKVTEKGKYVELRCDPISGHTALYWYRQSLGQGPEFLIYFQGTGAADDSGLPNDRFFAVRPEGSVSTLKIQRTERGDSAVYLCAGSLSGGGKDTQYFGPGTRLTVL.

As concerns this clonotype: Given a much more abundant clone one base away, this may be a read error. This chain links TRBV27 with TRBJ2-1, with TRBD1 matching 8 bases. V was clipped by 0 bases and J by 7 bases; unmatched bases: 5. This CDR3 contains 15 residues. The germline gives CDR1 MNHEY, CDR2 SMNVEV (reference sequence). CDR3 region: CASSLSRTGMNEQFF. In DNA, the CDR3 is TGTGCCAGCAGTTTATCGAGGACAGGGATGAATGAGCAGTTCTTC.

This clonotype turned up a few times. The CDR3 protein is CASSQDVQGGNYGYTF. Written as DNA, the CDR3 is TGCGCCAGCAGCCAAGATGTACAGGGGGGTAACTATGGCTACACCTTC. The chain links TRBV4-1 to TRBJ1-2; 8 nucleotides agree with TRBD1. The V and J ends lost 0 bases and 1 base, in that order; junction bases with no gene match: 4. The germline CDR1 and CDR2 sequences are MGHRA and YSYEKL. CDR3 length: 16 amino acids.

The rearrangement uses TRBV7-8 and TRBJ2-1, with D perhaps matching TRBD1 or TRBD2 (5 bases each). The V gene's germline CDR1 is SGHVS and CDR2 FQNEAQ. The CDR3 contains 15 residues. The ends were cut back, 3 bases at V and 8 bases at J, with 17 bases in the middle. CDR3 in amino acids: CASSLGVLTSDEQFF. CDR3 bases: TGTGCCAGCAGCTTGGGGGTTCTTACTTCCGATGAGCAGTTCTTC.

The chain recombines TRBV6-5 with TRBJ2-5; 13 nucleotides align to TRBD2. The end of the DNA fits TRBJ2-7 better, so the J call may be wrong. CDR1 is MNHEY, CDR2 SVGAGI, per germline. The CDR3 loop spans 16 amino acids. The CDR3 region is CASSYSWTSGSHEQYF. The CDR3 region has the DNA TGTGCCAGCAGTTATTCCTGGACTAGCGGGAGCCACGAGCAGTACTTC.

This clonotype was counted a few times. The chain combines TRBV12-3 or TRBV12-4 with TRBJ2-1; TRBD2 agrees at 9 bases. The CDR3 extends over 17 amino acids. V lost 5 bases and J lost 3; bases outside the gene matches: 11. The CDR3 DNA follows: TGTGCCAGCAGTCCCCGGTTAGCGGGAGTTTACTACAATGAGCAGTTCTTC. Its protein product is CASSPRLAGVYYNEQFF.

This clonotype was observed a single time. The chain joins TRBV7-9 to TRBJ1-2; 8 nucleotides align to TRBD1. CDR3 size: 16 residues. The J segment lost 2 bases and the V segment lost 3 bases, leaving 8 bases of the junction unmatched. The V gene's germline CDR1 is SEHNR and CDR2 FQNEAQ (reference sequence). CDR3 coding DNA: TGTGCCAGCAGCTTTGGGGGGGGACAGGACAACTATGGCTACACCTTC. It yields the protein CASSFGGGQDNYGYTF.

The CDR3 DNA reads as TGCAGTGCTAGAGAATTGGCAGGGGGGACTGAAGCTTTCTTT. It specifies CSARELAGGTEAFF. The chain carries TRBV20-1 and TRBJ1-1; TRBD1 agrees at 7 bases. The germline CDR1 and CDR2 sequences are DFQATT and SNEGSKA (reference sequence). The CDR3 spans 14 residues. V lost 0 bases to trimming and J lost 5 bases; unmatched junction nucleotides: 6.

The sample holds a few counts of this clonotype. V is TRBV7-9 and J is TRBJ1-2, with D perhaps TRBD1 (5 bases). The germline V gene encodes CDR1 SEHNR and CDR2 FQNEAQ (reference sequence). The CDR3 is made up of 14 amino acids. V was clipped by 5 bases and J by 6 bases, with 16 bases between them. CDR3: CASSHTGQGDGYTF. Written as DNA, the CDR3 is TGTGCCAGCAGCCATACGGGGCAGGGAGATGGCTACACCTTC. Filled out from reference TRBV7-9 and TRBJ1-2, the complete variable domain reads DTGVSQNPRHKITKRGQNVTFRCDPISEHNRLYWYRQTLGQGPEFLTYFQNEAQLEKSRLLSDRFSAERPKGSFSTLEIQRTEQGDSAMYLCASSHTGQGDGYTFGSGTRLTVV.

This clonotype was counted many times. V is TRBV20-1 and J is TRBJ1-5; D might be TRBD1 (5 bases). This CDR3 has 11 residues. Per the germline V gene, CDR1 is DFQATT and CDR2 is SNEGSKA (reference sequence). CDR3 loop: CSAGLTQPQHF. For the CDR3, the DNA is TGCAGCGCAGGGTTAACACAGCCCCAGCATTTT.

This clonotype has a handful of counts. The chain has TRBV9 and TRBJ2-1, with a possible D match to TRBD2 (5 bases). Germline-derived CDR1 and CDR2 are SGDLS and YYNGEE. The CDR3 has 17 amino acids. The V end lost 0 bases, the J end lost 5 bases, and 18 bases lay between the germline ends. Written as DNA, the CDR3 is TGTGCCAGCAGCGTAGCTGTCGGGAATTGGGTCAACAATGAGCAGTTCTTC. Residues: CASSVAVGNWVNNEQFF.